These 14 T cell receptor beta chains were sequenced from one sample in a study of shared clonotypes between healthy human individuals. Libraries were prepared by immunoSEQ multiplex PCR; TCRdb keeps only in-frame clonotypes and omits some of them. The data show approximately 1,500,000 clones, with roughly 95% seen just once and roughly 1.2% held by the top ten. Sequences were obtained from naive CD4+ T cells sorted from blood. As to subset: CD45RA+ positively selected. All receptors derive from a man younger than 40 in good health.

The CDR3 DNA is TGTGCCAGCAGCTCACCGGGACAGAGAGTTCAAAAAGTTCTCGAGACCCAGTACTTC. Amino acid sequence: CASSSPGQRVQKVLETQYF. The chain has TRBV5-6 and TRBJ2-5, with TRBD1 identical over 7 bases. The J segment lost 5 bases and the V segment lost 3 bases, leaving 22 bases of the junction unmatched. The CDR3 is made up of 19 amino acids. Germline-derived CDR1 and CDR2 are SGHDT and YYEEEE.

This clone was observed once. Here the CDR3 reads CASSLGDREEETQYF. CDR3 coding DNA: TGCGCCAGCAGCTTGGGGGACAGGGAAGAGGAGACCCAGTACTTC. The chain employs TRBV5-1 and TRBJ2-5, with TRBD1 matching 9 bases. The CDR3 contains 15 residues. Germline CDR1 is SGHRS and CDR2 is YFSETQ. After removal of 0 bases from V and 5 bases from J, the junction contained 5 bases not matched to a gene.

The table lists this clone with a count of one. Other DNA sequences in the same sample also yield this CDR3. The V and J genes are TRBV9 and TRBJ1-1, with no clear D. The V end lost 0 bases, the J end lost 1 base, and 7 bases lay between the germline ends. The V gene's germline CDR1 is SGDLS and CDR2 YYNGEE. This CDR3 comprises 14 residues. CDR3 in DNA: TGTGCCAGCAGCGTAGGAGGCGCGAACACTGAAGCTTTCTTT. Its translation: CASSVGGANTEAFF. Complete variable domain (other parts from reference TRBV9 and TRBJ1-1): DSGVTQTPKHLITATGQRVTLRCSPRSGDLSVYWYQQSLDQGLQFLIQYYNGEERAKGNILERFSAQQFPDLHSELNLSSLELGDSALYFCASSVGGANTEAFFGQGTRLTVV.

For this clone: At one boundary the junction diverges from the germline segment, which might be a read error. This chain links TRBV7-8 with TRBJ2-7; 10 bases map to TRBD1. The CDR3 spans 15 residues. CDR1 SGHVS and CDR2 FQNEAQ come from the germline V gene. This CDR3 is CASSIAGTGANEQYF. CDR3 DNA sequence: TGTGCCAGCAGCATAGCCGGGACAGGGGCCAACGAGCAGTACTTC.

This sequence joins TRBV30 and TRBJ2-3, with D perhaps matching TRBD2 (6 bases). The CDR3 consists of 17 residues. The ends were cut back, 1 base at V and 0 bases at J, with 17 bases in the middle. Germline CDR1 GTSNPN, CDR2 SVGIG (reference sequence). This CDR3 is CAWSEGSSVFSTDTQYF. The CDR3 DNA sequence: TGTGCCTGGAGTGAGGGATCTAGCGTTTTTAGCACAGATACGCAGTATTTT.

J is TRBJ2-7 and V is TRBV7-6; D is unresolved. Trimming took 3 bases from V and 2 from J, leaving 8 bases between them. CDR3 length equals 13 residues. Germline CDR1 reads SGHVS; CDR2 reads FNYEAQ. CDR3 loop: CASSFGYTYEQYF. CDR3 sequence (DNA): TGTGCCAGCAGCTTTGGCTATACCTACGAGCAGTACTTC.

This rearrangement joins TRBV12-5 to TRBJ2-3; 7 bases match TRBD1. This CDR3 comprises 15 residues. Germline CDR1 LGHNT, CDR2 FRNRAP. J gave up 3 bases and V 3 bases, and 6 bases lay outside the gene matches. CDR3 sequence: CASGFHRGTTDTQYF. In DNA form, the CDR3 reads TGTGCTAGTGGTTTCCACAGGGGAACGACAGATACGCAGTATTTT.

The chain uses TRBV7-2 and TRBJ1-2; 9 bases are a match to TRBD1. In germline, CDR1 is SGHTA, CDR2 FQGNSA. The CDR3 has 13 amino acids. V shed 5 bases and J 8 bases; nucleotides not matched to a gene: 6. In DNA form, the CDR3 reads TGTGCCAGCAGCCACCGGGACAGGGTGGGCTACACCTTC. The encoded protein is CASSHRDRVGYTF. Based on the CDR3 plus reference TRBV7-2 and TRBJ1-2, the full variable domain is GAGVSQSPSNKVTEKGKDVELRCDPISGHTALYWYRQSLGQGLEFLIYFQGNSAPDKSGLPSDRFSAERTGGSVSTLTIQRTQQEDSAVYLCASSHRDRVGYTFGSGTRLTVV.

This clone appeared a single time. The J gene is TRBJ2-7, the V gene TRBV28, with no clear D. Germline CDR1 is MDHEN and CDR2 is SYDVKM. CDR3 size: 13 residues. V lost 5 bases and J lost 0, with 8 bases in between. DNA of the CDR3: TGTGCCAGCAGTGTGACTGCCTCCTACGAGCAGTACTTC. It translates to CASSVTASYEQYF.

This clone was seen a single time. CDR3 region: CASSKTGEETQYF. The CDR3 bases are TGTGCCAGCAGTAAAACAGGAGAAGAGACCCAGTACTTC. V usage is TRBV27 and J usage is TRBJ2-5, with D maybe TRBD1 (5 bases). This CDR3 comprises 13 residues. Germline V gene sequence: CDR1 MNHEY, CDR2 SMNVEV (reference sequence). Trimming cost V 5 bases and J 3 bases, with 10 bases left between them.

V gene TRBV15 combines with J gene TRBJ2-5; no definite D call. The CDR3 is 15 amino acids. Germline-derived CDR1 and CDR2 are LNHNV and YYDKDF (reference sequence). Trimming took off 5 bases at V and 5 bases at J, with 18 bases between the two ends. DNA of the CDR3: TGTGCCACCAGCTCGGAATGGGTCGGTTGGGAGACCCAGTACTTC. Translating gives CATSSEWVGWETQYF.

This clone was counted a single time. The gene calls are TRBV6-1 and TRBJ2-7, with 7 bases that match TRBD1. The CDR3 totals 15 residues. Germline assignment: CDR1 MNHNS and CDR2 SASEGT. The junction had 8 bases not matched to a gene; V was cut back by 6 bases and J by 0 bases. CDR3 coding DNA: TGTGCCAGCAGCAGACAGGGTACGGCCTCCTACGAGCAGTACTTC. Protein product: CASSRQGTASYEQYF.

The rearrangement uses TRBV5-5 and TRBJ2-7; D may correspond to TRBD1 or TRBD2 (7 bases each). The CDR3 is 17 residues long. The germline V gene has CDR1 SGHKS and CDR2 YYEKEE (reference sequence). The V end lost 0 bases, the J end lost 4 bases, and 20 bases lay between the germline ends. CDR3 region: CASSLVGWGRGGYEQYF. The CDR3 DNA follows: TGTGCCAGCAGCTTGGTAGGCTGGGGCAGGGGGGGGTACGAGCAGTACTTC.

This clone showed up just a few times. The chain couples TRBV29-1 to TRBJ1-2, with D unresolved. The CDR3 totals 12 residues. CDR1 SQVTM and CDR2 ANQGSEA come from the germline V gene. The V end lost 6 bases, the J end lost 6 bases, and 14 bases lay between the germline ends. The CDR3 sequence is CSVNVGENGYTF. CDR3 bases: TGCAGCGTGAACGTCGGAGAGAATGGCTACACCTTC.